The entry below gives a single T cell receptor (beta chain) sequence along with its context. The entry originates in a study of glioma-infiltrating T cells after dendritic cell vaccination. Input was 2 ug genomic DNA, or all available if less. Only in-frame clones appear in the TCRdb table, and some are missing; sequencing was by immunoSEQ multiplex PCR. The sample lists roughly 68,000 clones, roughly four fifths occurring once. The TCR was taken from a human donor with glioblastoma. The sample here was blood, taken before dendritic cell vaccination.

This chain's CDR3 is CASRTVGTGNYEQYF. The CDR3 DNA follows: TGCGCCAGCCGGACCGTCGGGACAGGGAACTACGAGCAGTACTTC. The chain combines TRBV4-1 with TRBJ2-7, with 9 bases fitting TRBD1. Trimming removed 8 bases from V and 3 bases from J; junction bases left unmatched: 11. CDR1 MGHRA and CDR2 YSYEKL come from the germline V gene. This CDR3 is built from 15 residues.